Below, 20 T cell receptor beta chains from the same sample are listed, as sequenced in a study of blood T cell repertoires in COVID-19. Repertoires were generated with immunoSEQ multiplex PCR, while TCRdb's copy carries only in-frame clones and drops some. The sample holds some 260,000 clones, 87% seen once. The specimen sequenced was peripheral blood. Source of these receptors: a man younger than 35 with active or convalescent COVID-19.

The chain recombines TRBV23-1 with TRBJ1-1; D may be TRBD1 (5 bases). TRBV23-1 falls under the ORF class, with uncertain function. V lost 6 bases and J lost 4, with 21 bases in between. The CDR3 runs to 16 residues. CDR3 sequence reads: CASSRDRGGFGTEAFF. The CDR3 DNA sequence: TGCGCCAGCAGCAGGGACCGGGGAGGTTTTGGCACTGAAGCTTTCTTT.

V and J are TRBV10-3 and TRBJ2-7; 10 bases are a match to TRBD2. The length of the CDR3 is 14 residues. In germline, CDR1 is ENHRY, CDR2 SYGVKD. J gave up 0 bases and V 4 bases, and 0 bases lay outside the gene matches. CDR3 in amino acids: CAISGTSGSYEQYF. The CDR3 bases are TGTGCCATCAGTGGGACTAGCGGCTCCTACGAGCAGTACTTC.

The J gene is TRBJ2-2, the V gene TRBV28; TRBD2 might be the D (7 bases). The CDR3 is 15 amino acids. Deletions cut 6 bases from V and 5 bases from J, with 16 bases between. In germline, CDR1 is MDHEN, CDR2 SYDVKM. CDR3 DNA: TGTGCCAGCAGCACCCCTGGGAGGGGGACCGGGGAGCTGTTTTTT. Encoded protein: CASSTPGRGTGELFF. Filled out from reference TRBV28 and TRBJ2-2, the complete variable domain reads DVKVTQSSRYLVKRTGEKVFLECVQDMDHENMFWYRQDPGLGLRLIYFSYDVKMKEKGDIPEGYSVSREKKERFSLILESASTNQTSMYLCASSTPGRGTGELFFGEGSRLTVL.

V usage is TRBV7-2 and J usage is TRBJ2-7; TRBD1 matches at 9 bases. The germline V gene has CDR1 SGHTA and CDR2 FQGNSA. V shed 4 bases, J shed 9 bases, and the junction held 7 bases outside the gene matches. CDR3 length equals 13 residues. CDR3 residues: CASSSGTGRWQYF. The CDR3 DNA reads as TGTGCCAGCAGCTCTGGGACAGGGCGATGGCAGTACTTC.

Written as DNA, the CDR3 is TGTGCCAGCAGCCAAGCGCAGGACAGGGTTTACGAGCAGTACTTC. It is translated as CASSQAQDRVYEQYF. This chain connects TRBV3-1 (or the pseudogene TRBV3-2) to TRBJ2-7; 8 nucleotides align to TRBD1. Germline lookup yields CDR1 LGHDT and CDR2 YNNKEL (reference sequence). The CDR3 has 15 residues. The junction had 6 bases not matched to a gene; V was cut back by 1 base and J by 4 bases.

V usage is TRBV21-1 and J usage is TRBJ1-2; the table's D call TRBD1 went unverified against the DNA. TRBV21-1 is noted as a pseudogene. The CDR3 is 17 residues long. In DNA form, the CDR3 reads TGTGCCAGCAGCAAAAAACCTAGGACAGGACTGTACTATGGCTACACCTTC. Amino acids: CASSKKPRTGLYYGYTF.

This rearrangement joins TRBV15 to TRBJ2-5; the D is unclear. Germline values: CDR1 LNHNV, CDR2 YYDKDF (reference sequence). The CDR3 length is 11 residues. Trimming took 3 bases from V and 6 from J, leaving 5 bases between them. The CDR3 loop is CATSRAQTQYF. CDR3 bases: TGTGCCACCAGCAGGGCCCAGACCCAGTACTTC.

This chain joins TRBV2 and TRBJ1-3, with TRBD1 identical over 8 bases. With 2 bases clipped from V and 0 bases from J, the junction kept 3 bases outside the gene matches. Germline CDR1 is SNHLY and CDR2 is FYNNEI. This CDR3 comprises 16 residues. CDR3 amino acids: CASSETGGPSGNTIYF. The CDR3 DNA follows: TGTGCCAGCAGTGAAACAGGGGGGCCCTCTGGAAACACCATATATTTT. Drawing the rest from reference TRBV2 and TRBJ1-3, the complete variable domain is EPEVTQTPSHQVTQMGQEVILRCVPISNHLYFYWYRQILGQKVEFLVSFYNNEISEKSEIFDDQFSVERPDGSNFTLKIRSTKLEDSAMYFCASSETGGPSGNTIYFGEGSWLTVV.

This clone was detected once. The chain links TRBV6-5 to TRBJ1-2; 9 nucleotides agree with TRBD1. The CDR3 covers 16 residues. From germline, CDR1 is MNHEY and CDR2 SVGAGI. V was pared by 4 bases and J by 6 bases, with 12 bases of the junction left unmatched. CDR3 sequence: CASSFFNPTGGNGYTF. CDR3 DNA sequence: TGTGCCAGCAGTTTCTTTAACCCCACAGGGGGCAATGGCTACACCTTC.

This chain's CDR3 is CASSPRDSVYNSPLHF. The CDR3 bases are TGTGCCAGCTCACCGAGGGACAGCGTTTATAATTCACCCCTCCACTTT. The chain is built from TRBV18 and TRBJ1-6; TRBD1 aligns across 7 bases. The V and J ends lost 3 bases and 4 bases, in that order; junction bases with no gene match: 6. The CDR3 spans 16 residues. Germline assignment: CDR1 KGHSH and CDR2 LQKENI.

The rearrangement uses TRBV3-1 (or the pseudogene TRBV3-2) and TRBJ2-1, with D possibly matching TRBD2 (6 bases). Germline CDR1 is LGHDT and CDR2 is YNNKEL (reference sequence). The V end lost 2 bases, the J end lost 6 bases, and 14 bases lay between the germline ends. CDR3 length: 15 residues. DNA of the CDR3: TGTGCCAGCAGCCAAATCCCCCCACTAGCCAATGAGCAGTTCTTC. This translates into CASSQIPPLANEQFF.

The table lists this clone with a count of one. The rearrangement links TRBV13 to TRBJ2-3, with 14 bases matching TRBD2. This CDR3 is 20 amino acids long. In germline, CDR1 is PRHDT, CDR2 FYEKMQ (reference sequence). V shed 0 bases and J 5 bases; nucleotides not matched to a gene: 13. CDR3 coding DNA: TGTGCCAGCAGCTTAGGGCCGGTCGGGACTAGCGGGAGCTTGGAAGATACGCAGTATTTT. This gives the protein CASSLGPVGTSGSLEDTQYF.

CDR3 nucleotide sequence: TGTGCCAGCAGCTTGGGCCTCCGGCAGGGCAATGAGCAGTTCTTC. The encoded protein is CASSLGLRQGNEQFF. The V and J genes are TRBV5-8 and TRBJ2-1; D possibly corresponds to TRBD1 (5 bases). The germline CDR1 and CDR2 sequences are SGHTS and YDEGEE. V was clipped by 0 bases and J by 6 bases, with 13 bases between them. The CDR3 contains 15 residues.

The CDR3 sequence: CASSLGTQDYSNQPQHF. The CDR3 DNA sequence: TGCGCCAGCAGCTTGGGAACTCAAGACTATAGCAATCAGCCCCAGCATTTT. The gene calls are TRBV5-1 and TRBJ1-5; D remains unclear. CDR1 SGHRS and CDR2 YFSETQ come from the germline V gene. Trimming took off 0 bases at V and 0 bases at J, with 13 bases between the two ends. The CDR3 contains 17 residues.

The chain carries TRBV4-3 and TRBJ2-3; maybe TRBD1 (5 bases). The CDR3 sequence is 18 residues long. V lost 0 bases, J lost 6 bases, and 22 bases lay in between. Germline CDR1 LGHNA, CDR2 YSLEER. CDR3 protein: CASSQEWQGRAMMDTQYF. The CDR3, as DNA: TGCGCCAGCAGCCAAGAATGGCAGGGTCGGGCAATGATGGATACGCAGTATTTT.

The chain recombines TRBV6-5 with TRBJ1-2; tentatively, D is TRBD1 (5 bases). V was shortened by 3 bases and J by 8 bases, with 13 bases between the two germline ends. CDR3 length: 13 amino acids. The germline CDR1 and CDR2 sequences are MNHEY and SVGAGI. The CDR3 here is CASSYHVQEGYTF. CDR3 DNA sequence: TGTGCCAGCAGTTATCATGTACAGGAAGGCTACACCTTC.

This clone was detected once. The chain joins TRBV19 to TRBJ1-4, with D hard to call. The V gene's germline CDR1 is LNHDA and CDR2 SQIVND (reference sequence). CDR3 length equals 14 residues. Trimming removed 3 bases from V and 4 bases from J, with 9 bases in between. In nucleotides, the CDR3 is TGTGCCAGTAGTATTTCTGGAGGTAATGAAAAACTGTTTTTT. Its translation is CASSISGGNEKLFF.

J is TRBJ1-5 and V is TRBV11-3, with unresolved D. The CDR3 runs to 18 residues. The V and J ends lost 0 bases and 5 bases respectively, with 20 bases between them. CDR1 SGHNT and CDR2 YENEEA come from the germline V gene. The CDR3 DNA reads TGTGCCAGCAGCTTAGACCCGCTCCTAACGGGAGGGTATCAGCCCCAGCATTTT. Translating gives CASSLDPLLTGGYQPQHF. Supplemented by reference TRBV11-3 and TRBJ1-5, the full variable domain reads EAGVVQSPRYKIIEKKQPVAFWCNPISGHNTLYWYLQNLGQGPELLIRYENEEAVDDSQLPKDRFSAERLKGVDSTLKIQPAELGDSAVYLCASSLDPLLTGGYQPQHFGDGTRLSIL.

This clone was recorded a few times. This sequence joins TRBV27 and TRBJ2-1, with 12 bases matching TRBD2. Unmatched junction bases numbered 7, after V lost 8 bases and J lost 8 bases. Per the germline V gene, CDR1 is MNHEY and CDR2 is SMNVEV (reference sequence). CDR3 length: 14 amino acids. The CDR3 region is CASGTSGFRDEQFF. The CDR3 nucleotides are TGTGCCAGCGGGACTAGCGGGTTTAGGGATGAGCAGTTCTTC.

V gene TRBV18 combines with J gene TRBJ1-1; D is possibly TRBD1 (6 bases). CDR3 length: 15 residues. V lost 0 bases, J lost 0 bases, and 8 bases lay in between. Germline CDR1 is KGHSH and CDR2 is LQKENI. The CDR3 DNA sequence: TGTGCCAGCTCACCACCGGGGGCATTGAACACTGAAGCTTTCTTT. Translating it yields CASSPPGALNTEAFF.